The present entry profiles one T cell receptor beta chain with its context. The antigen is not known. It was with 60 Vbeta and 13 Jbeta primers that the PCR ran. Here immunoSEQ multiplex PCR was the method, and the copy in TCRdb shows in-frame clones only, minus some. The sample includes around 70,000 clones, around 69% seen only once; the top ten take more than 9.5%. The source of the sample is a study of cytomegalovirus exposure and HLA in healthy donors. Study-wide results and limits: Available immune exposure information covered CMV serostatus only. Across HLA loci, a later analysis found differing TCR association rates, with DRB1 most and HLA-C fewest.

With 0 bases removed from V and 5 bases from J, the gap between germline ends came to 11 bases. The germline V gene has CDR1 SGDLS and CDR2 YYNGEE. There are 14 residues in the CDR3. Sequencing was carried out using PBMCs. The TCR comes from a human donor in good health. V usage is TRBV9 and J usage is TRBJ2-5; weak D call: TRBD2 (5 bases). CDR3 DNA: TGTGCCAGCAGCGTAGGAGTGGGAGACGAGACCCAGTACTTC. Encoded protein: CASSVGVGDETQYF.